These T cell receptor beta chains were read from a single sample in a study of blood T cell repertoires in COVID-19. Profiled with immunoSEQ multiplex PCR; TCRdb holds only in-frame clones, not every one. The table lists hundreds of thousands of clones, over 75% of them singletons. Sequences were obtained from peripheral blood. The receptors shown here come from a human donor in a cohort sampled during active COVID-19. Both conserved end residues are part of each CDR3. The order of the fields is CDR3 length, clone size, J gene, D gene, V gene, CDR3 protein, CDR3 DNA. The D gene is left open where the match is weak. The size entry is marked missing in some rows and otherwise reads once, few, many or a size class.

13 | - | TRBJ2-7 | - | TRBV13 | CASSSGSTSEQYF | TGTGCCAGCAGCTCGGGGTCAACGAGCGAGCAGTACTTC
13 | once | TRBJ2-7 | - | TRBV14 | CASSQSQRERQYF | TGTGCCAGCAGCCAGTCTCAACGGGAACGGCAGTACTTC
14 | many | TRBJ1-6 | - | TRBV3-1/TRBV3-2 | CASSQVGGNSPLHF | TGTGCCAGCAGCCAGGTCGGGGGAAATTCACCCCTCCACTTT
11 | - | TRBJ2-7 | - | TRBV7-2 | CASSLPGEQYF | TGTGCCAGCAGCTTACCAGGCGAGCAGTACTTC
16 | once | TRBJ2-1 | - | TRBV7-8 | CASSSLEAGEYDEQFF | TGTGCCAGCAGCTCGCTGGAGGCAGGGGAGTACGATGAGCAGTTCTTC
15 | - | TRBJ2-2 | TRBD1 | TRBV7-6 | CASSPVGQSTGELFF | TGTGCCAGCAGCCCCGTGGGACAGTCCACCGGGGAGCTGTTTTTT
13 | - | TRBJ2-7 | TRBD2 | TRBV28 | CASSLEGRDEQYF | TGTGCCAGCAGTTTAGAGGGGAGGGACGAGCAGTACTTC
14 | many | TRBJ2-7 | - | TRBV19 | CASTKNQGSYEQYF | TGTGCCAGTACCAAAAACCAGGGGTCCTACGAGCAGTACTTC
13 | - | TRBJ2-1 | TRBD2 | TRBV18 | CASSPPGGNEQFF | TGTGCCAGCTCACCACCGGGGGGGAATGAGCAGTTCTTC
15 | - | TRBJ2-3 | - | TRBV5-1 | CASSLRGGSTDTQYF | TGCGCCAGCAGCTTGCGAGGCGGGAGCACAGATACGCAGTATTTT
13 | - | TRBJ2-5 | - | TRBV3-1/TRBV3-2 | CASDRGNGETQYF | TGTGCCAGCGACCGGGGGAATGGAGAGACCCAGTACTTC
17 | - | TRBJ2-3 | TRBD2 | TRBV6-2/TRBV6-3 | CASSYALAGGPRDTQYF | TGTGCCAGCAGTTACGCACTAGCGGGAGGGCCTAGAGATACGCAGTATTTT
15 | - | TRBJ2-1 | TRBD2 | TRBV18 | CASSLLAGGGNEQFF | TGTGCCAGCTCACTACTAGCGGGAGGCGGCAATGAGCAGTTCTTC
10 | - | TRBJ2-7 | - | TRBV29-1 | CSVYQGEQYF | TGCAGCGTGTACCAGGGCGAGCAGTACTTC
13 | - | TRBJ1-5 | - | TRBV4-1 | CASSQDGNQPQHF | TGCGCCAGCAGCCAAGACGGGAATCAGCCCCAGCATTTT
14 | - | TRBJ1-1 | - | TRBV6-5 | CASSLEEGWRRAFF | TGTGCCAGCAGTTTGGAGGAGGGGTGGCGGAGAGCTTTCTTT
13 | - | TRBJ2-7 | TRBD2 | TRBV28 | CASKDGGSYEQYF | TGTGCCAGCAAAGACGGGGGGTCCTACGAGCAGTACTTC
14 | - | TRBJ2-1 | - | TRBV2 | CASSESGSWNEQFF | TGTGCCAGCAGTGAAAGCGGGTCATGGAATGAGCAGTTCTTC
18 | - | TRBJ1-6 | TRBD1 | TRBV6-1 | CASSDLRQGSPYNSPLHF | TGTGCCAGCAGTGACCTTCGACAGGGGAGTCCCTATAATTCACCCCTCCACTTT
15 | - | TRBJ1-5 | - | TRBV5-6 | CASSGAPDGNQPQHF | TGTGCCAGCAGCGGGGCACCCGACGGCAATCAGCCCCAGCATTTT
15 | - | TRBJ2-4 | - | TRBV6-6 | CASSYLGGGKNIQYF | TGTGCCAGCAGTTACCTAGGGGGTGGTAAAAACATTCAGTACTTC
12 | - | TRBJ2-7 | - | TRBV3-1/TRBV3-2 | CASSQVIYEQYF | TGTGCCAGCAGCCAAGTCATCTACGAGCAGTACTTC
15 | - | TRBJ2-1 | - | TRBV7-2 | CASSLEPGYPNEQFF | TGTGCCAGCAGCTTAGAACCGGGATACCCCAATGAGCAGTTCTTC